A selection of T cell receptor beta chains follows, all from one sample in a study of tumor-infiltrating lymphocytes in primary liver carcinoma. TCRdb itself ran the multiplex PCR reads through MiXCR, one entry per CDR3 protein. In the table there are 100,000 or so distinct CDR3 sequences, approximately 70% of which are singletons. The sample consisted of liver tumor tissue from sampling region 2. These receptors were obtained from a woman aged 55 to 70 with primary liver carcinoma and hepatitis B virus infection. CDR3s include the opening cysteine and the closing phenylalanine or tryptophan. A D gene is named only where the DNA matches it firmly. Clone size appears in some rows only: once, few, many, or a class for an expanded clone.

J | V | D | size | DNA | CDR3
TRBJ2-7 | TRBV5-1 | TRBD2 | . | TGCGCCAGAAGCTCAGGGACTAGCGTTGGTCACGAGCAGTACTTC | CARSSGTSVGHEQYF
TRBJ1-1 | TRBV7-9 | . | many | TGTGCCAGCAGCCCTTATGTAGGAGCTTTCTTT | CASSPYVGAFF
TRBJ1-1 | TRBV4-1 | TRBD1 | . | TGTGCCAGCCGAACCGAGGACAGGGTCGCTGAATCTTTCTTT | CASRTEDRVAESFF
TRBJ2-7 | TRBV18 | . | . | TGTGCCAGCTCAGCCCTGACAGTAAGGGGCCAATACGAGCAGTACTTC | CASSALTVRGQYEQYF
TRBJ2-5 | TRBV6-1 | . | many | TGTGCCAGCAGTGGGGCTAGGGATCGAGAAGAGACCCAGTACTTC | CASSGARDREETQYF
TRBJ2-3 | TRBV18 | . | . | TGTGCCAGCTCAACAGGGCGCGGCAAAGATACGCAGTATTTT | CASSTGRGKDTQYF
TRBJ1-2 | TRBV29-1 | TRBD1 | . | TGTAGCGCGTGGGACTCGGGACAGCCAAACTGTGGCTGCACCTTC | CSAWDSGQPNCGCTF
TRBJ1-1 | TRBV5-5 | . | many | TGTGCCACCAGCGGGGTGACGACTGAAGCTTTCTTT | CATSGVTTEAFF
TRBJ2-1 | TRBV6-5 | . | . | TGTGCCAGCCAAAGGGGGGGGACTAATGAGCAGCTCTTC | CASQRGGTNEQLF
TRBJ1-6 | TRBV18 | . | few | TGTGCCAGCTCACCTACAGGTTCGGGGGATTCACCCCTCCACTTT | CASSPTGSGDSPLHF
TRBJ2-5 | TRBV5-5 | . | . | TGTACCACCAACTTGGGGGCTACGGGGCGAGAGACCCAGTACTTC | CTTNLGATGRETQYF
TRBJ1-2 | TRBV11-2 | . | . | TGTGCCAACAGCTTAGAGCATACTAACTGTGACTACACCTTC | CANSLEHTNCDYTF
TRBJ1-1 | TRBV11-2 | . | . | TGTGCCAGCAGCCCACATCAGCACGGACACCTTCGCCTTTGTGGCTATGAAGCTTCCTTT | CASSPHQHGHLRLCGYEASF
TRBJ2-7 | TRBV6-2/TRBV6-3 | . | . | TGTGGCAGCAGTCAACTAGAGGGAAAGGCGGGGGAGCAGTACTTC | CGSSQLEGKAGEQYF
TRBJ2-1 | TRBV11-2 | TRBD1 | . | TGTGTCAGCACCCGACACGGGGGGGGACAGGGGGGCAATGAGCAGTTCTTC | CVSTRHGGGQGGNEQFF
TRBJ1-1 | TRBV4-1 | . | . | TGCGTCAGCAGCCAAGATCGCAGGCCCTTGAACACTGAAGCTTTCTTT | CVSSQDRRPLNTEAFF
TRBJ2-1 | TRBV11-2 | TRBD1 | . | TGTGCCAGCAACGCTTTAGGGACAGGGGCCCACATTGAGCAGTTCTTC | CASNALGTGAHIEQFF
TRBJ2-1 | TRBV2 | TRBD1 | . | TGTGCCAGTAATAGCGGGACAGGGGGCGAGCAGTTCTTC | CASNSGTGGEQFF
TRBJ1-2 | TRBV11-2 | . | . | TGTGCCAGCAACACCCACAGGGATGGGTATGGCTACGCCTTC | CASNTHRDGYGYAF
TRBJ2-7 | TRBV25-1 | TRBD2 | few | TGTGCCAGCAGTGAATCGGGAGGGAATACCTACGAGCAGTACTTC | CASSESGGNTYEQYF
TRBJ1-2 | TRBV29-1 | . | many | TGCAGCGTTGAGGAACCTGGCTACACCTTC | CSVEEPGYTF
TRBJ1-1 | TRBV5-4 | . | many | TGTGCCAGCAGCCCCCAAACAGAAGCTGAAGCTTTCTTT | CASSPQTEAEAFF
TRBJ2-1 | TRBV11-3 | TRBD2 | . | TGTGTCAACTGCTCGGGACTAGCGGGAGGAGAGCAGTTCTTC | CVNCSGLAGGEQFF
TRBJ1-5 | TRBV28 | . | . | TGTGCCAGCAGTTCCCAGGGGCATGGCAGTCAGCCCCAGCATTTT | CASSSQGHGSQPQHF
TRBJ2-1 | TRBV11-3 | . | . | TGTGCCAGCAGCTTAGGATTCGTCGGGCTTTCCTACAATGAACAGTTCTTC | CASSLGFVGLSYNEQFF
TRBJ2-3 | TRBV5-1 | . | . | TGCGCCAGCAGCTTATCCGGACACACTAGCACAGATACACAGTATTTT | CASSLSGHTSTDTQYF
TRBJ2-3 | TRBV7-9 | TRBD2 | few | TGTGTCAGCAGCTTAGCGACGAGCGGGAGTTCAGATACGCAGTATTTT | CVSSLATSGSSDTQYF
TRBJ1-5 | TRBV5-6 | TRBD1 | few | TGTGCCAGCGGCTCCCGACAGGGGCATCAGCCCCAGCATTTT | CASGSRQGHQPQHF
TRBJ2-1 | TRBV11-2 | . | . | TGTGCCAGTAGCTTTACCCCACCGAGGAGCTCCTACAGTGAGCAGTTCTTC | CASSFTPPRSSYSEQFF
TRBJ2-3 | TRBV11-1 | . | . | TGTGCCAGCAACTTAAGGCAACGTACGGGAGAGTCTCATTTT | CASNLRQRTGESHF
TRBJ2-7 | TRBV5-1 | . | many | TGCGCCAGCAGCTTGGAATGGGGCGGGACCTCCTACGAGCAGTACTTC | CASSLEWGGTSYEQYF
TRBJ2-3 | TRBV6-5 | . | . | TGTGCCAGCAGTTATCGTGGCACTTCTGGCACAGATACGCAGTATTTT | CASSYRGTSGTDTQYF
TRBJ2-1 | TRBV5-3 | . | many | TGTGCCAGAAGGTGCGTGTTCTTC | CARRCVFF
TRBJ2-3 | TRBV20-1 | TRBD2 | once | TGCAGTTTAGTCAGCGGGAGAGGCACAGATACGCAGTATTTT | CSLVSGRGTDTQYF
TRBJ2-2 | TRBV4-1 | . | . | TGCGCCAGCAGCCAACCTACCATCCCCTGCGGGGAGCTGTTTTTT | CASSQPTIPCGELFF
TRBJ1-1 | TRBV12-3/TRBV12-4 | . | . | TGTGCCAGCAGAAGGACGGATAACACTGAAGCTTTCTTT | CASRRTDNTEAFF
TRBJ2-6 | TRBV5-1 | TRBD2 | . | TGCACCAGCAGTGATGGTAGCGGGATAGATGGGGCCAACGTCCTGACTTTC | CTSSDGSGIDGANVLTF
TRBJ1-3 | TRBV11-2 | . | . | TGTGCCAGGAGCTCCCCCAGCTCTGAAAACACCATACATTTT | CARSSPSSENTIHF
TRBJ2-1 | TRBV28 | TRBD2 | many | TGTGCCAGCAGTTTAACGGGACTAGCGAAAAATGAGCAGTTCTTC | CASSLTGLAKNEQFF
TRBJ2-4 | TRBV11-2 | . | . | TGTGCCGGCAGCTTAGAACTTGCTAGCCAGGCCATTCAGTACTTC | CAGSLELASQAIQYF
TRBJ1-5 | TRBV11-2 | . | once | TGTGCCAGCATCTTAGTTGGGATCACAGATACGCAGCATTTT | CASILVGITDTQHF
TRBJ1-5 | TRBV30 | . | many | TGTGCCTGGGTTACTACAGGGAGTATAAAGGATCAGCCCCAGCATTTT | CAWVTTGSIKDQPQHF
TRBJ2-7 | TRBV29-1 | . | many | TGCAGCGTTGCCCCAGGGTCCTACGAGCAGTACTTC | CSVAPGSYEQYF
TRBJ2-5 | TRBV18 | TRBD1 | few | TGTGCCAGCTCACCACTTCGGACAGGGGGCTCGGGGGAGACCCAGTACTTC | CASSPLRTGGSGETQYF
TRBJ2-2 | TRBV6-1 | . | few | TGTGCCAGCAGTGAAACAGCGGACACCGGGGAGCTGTTTTTT | CASSETADTGELFF
TRBJ2-2 | TRBV11-2 | TRBD1 | . | TGTACCAGCAGCTTAGGGTATAAGGGAGGACAGGGTAGGGACGCCTGGGAGCTGTTTTTT | CTSSLGYKGGQGRDAWELFF
TRBJ2-3 | TRBV11-2 | . | . | TGTGCTAGCAGCTTGGACGGGTCCAGCATAGATACGCAGTATTTT | CASSLDGSSIDTQYF
TRBJ1-2 | TRBV29-1 | TRBD1 | many | TGCAGCGTCCCCCAAGGCCCGACAGGGGCGGGAGGCTACACCTTC | CSVPQGPTGAGGYTF
TRBJ1-5 | TRBV5-1 | . | . | TGCGCCAGCAGCTTGGACAGTAGCAATCAGCCCCAGCATTTT | CASSLDSSNQPQHF
TRBJ2-1 | TRBV11-2 | . | . | TGTGCCAGCAGCCTTGGACTGGGGGGCTATAATGAGCAGTTCTTC | CASSLGLGGYNEQFF
TRBJ1-3 | TRBV5-6 | TRBD1 | many | TGTGCCAGCAGCTTGGTTCGGGACAGGGTCCCATATTTT | CASSLVRDRVPYF